The rows below give T cell receptor beta chains drawn from one sample of a study of cytomegalovirus exposure and HLA in healthy donors. Sequencing used immunoSEQ multiplex PCR; TCRdb keeps in-frame clones, though not all of them. The repertoire table contains 30,000 to 45,000 clones. Sequencing input: PBMCs. The receptor source for this set is a man between 40 and 49 years old in good health and CMV-seropositive. The CDR3 runs from the conserved cysteine through the conserved F or W. The order of the fields is V gene, clone size, D gene, J gene, CDR3 protein, CDR3 DNA. D genes are given only for firm matches. For some rows the clone size is stated as once, few or many, or as a class when expanded; others skip it.

>TRBV4-2|.|TRBD2|TRBJ2-3
CASSPAGGPADTQYF
TGTGCCAGCAGCCCAGCGGGAGGGCCCGCAGATACGCAGTATTTT
>TRBV5-5|.|.|TRBJ1-4
CASSPLQAIGEKLFF
TGTGCCAGCAGCCCCCTCCAGGCCATCGGCGAGAAACTGTTTTTT
>TRBV18|.|TRBD1|TRBJ1-4
CASSPDRGLEKLFF
TGTGCCAGCTCACCGGACAGGGGGCTTGAAAAACTGTTTTTT
>TRBV5-6|.|TRBD1|TRBJ2-7
CASSLGQGKNEQYF
TGTGCCAGCAGCTTGGGACAGGGAAAGAACGAGCAGTACTTC
>TRBV11-2|.|TRBD1|TRBJ2-7
CASSQDRGSYEQYF
TGTGCCAGCAGCCAGGACAGGGGGTCCTACGAGCAGTACTTC
>TRBV7-9|.|.|TRBJ2-2
CASSQGDTGELFF
TGTGCCAGCAGTCAGGGTGACACCGGGGAGCTGTTTTTT
>TRBV28|.|.|TRBJ2-2
CASRGPNTGELFF
TGTGCCAGCAGGGGGCCTAACACCGGGGAGCTGTTTTTT
>TRBV7-9|.|.|TRBJ2-7
CASGTGDEQYF
TGTGCCAGCGGGACGGGGGACGAGCAGTACTTC
>TRBV7-8|.|TRBD1|TRBJ1-4
CASSPPGQGAVREKLFF
TGTGCCAGCAGCCCTCCGGGACAGGGGGCTGTGCGGGAAAAACTGTTTTTT
>TRBV2|.|TRBD1|TRBJ2-1
CASDREYNEQFF
TGTGCCAGCGACAGGGAGTACAATGAGCAGTTCTTC
>TRBV5-1|.|.|TRBJ2-6
CASSAWTAGANVLTF
TGCGCCAGCAGCGCCTGGACAGCCGGGGCCAACGTCCTGACTTTC
>TRBV27|.|.|TRBJ2-1
CASSFRLGTSGSEEQFF
TGTGCCAGCAGTTTCCGCCTCGGGACTTCGGGTTCGGAGGAGCAGTTCTTC
>TRBV20-1|.|TRBD1|TRBJ1-1
CRADRDPEAFF
TGCAGAGCCGACAGGGACCCTGAAGCTTTCTTT
>TRBV5-1|.|.|TRBJ1-1
CASRPDRGGAENTEAFF
TGCGCCAGCAGACCCGATCGAGGGGGGGCCGAGAACACTGAAGCTTTCTTT
>TRBV9|.|.|TRBJ1-6
CASRTEWNNSPLHF
TGTGCCAGCAGGACAGAATGGAATAATTCACCCCTCCACTTT
>TRBV6-1|.|TRBD1|TRBJ2-7
CASSERRTGQGEQYF
TGTGCCAGCAGTGAACGCAGGACAGGGCAGGGCGAGCAGTACTTC
>TRBV7-9|.|TRBD2|TRBJ2-1
CASSLLFSGSSSYNEQFF
TGTGCCAGCAGCTTGCTGTTTAGCGGGAGTTCCTCCTACAATGAGCAGTTCTTC
>TRBV19|.|.|TRBJ2-5
CASSRWEQETQYF
TGTGCCAGTAGTAGGTGGGAGCAAGAGACCCAGTACTTC
>TRBV6-1|.|.|TRBJ2-7
CASSDFRERNSYEQYF
TGTGCCAGCAGTGATTTTCGGGAGAGGAACTCCTACGAGCAGTACTTC
>TRBV25-1|.|.|TRBJ2-1
CASNSTYNEQFF
TGTGCCAGCAACTCCACCTACAATGAGCAGTTCTTC
>TRBV19|.|.|TRBJ1-5
CASSSSSWGGEPQHF
TGTGCCAGTAGTTCCTCGTCTTGGGGCGGAGAGCCCCAGCATTTT
>TRBV20-1|.|.|TRBJ1-2
CSAPRGGGYTF
TGCAGTGCTCCGAGGGGGGGCGGCTACACCTTC
>TRBV29-1|.|.|TRBJ1-1
CSGGVVTEAFF
TGCAGCGGGGGGGTGGTCACTGAAGCTTTCTTT
>TRBV18|.|TRBD1|TRBJ1-1
CASSRGSGGPYTEAFF
TGTGCCAGCTCAAGGGGATCAGGGGGCCCTTACACTGAAGCTTTCTTT
>TRBV7-6|.|.|TRBJ2-7
CASSNQGHWYF
TGTGCCAGCAGCAATCAGGGTCACTGGTACTTC
>TRBV5-1|.|.|TRBJ1-2
CASSLDGQFNYGYTF
TGCGCCAGCAGCTTGGATGGACAGTTTAACTATGGCTACACCTTC
>TRBV28|.|TRBD1|TRBJ1-3
CASSGGASRSGNTIYF
TGTGCCTCGTCAGGGGGCGCGAGTCGCTCTGGAAACACCATATATTTT
>TRBV15|.|.|TRBJ2-1
CATSPLYNEQFF
TGTGCCACCAGCCCCCTATACAATGAGCAGTTCTTC
>TRBV10-3|medium-sized|.|TRBJ1-3
CAINADSTLGNTIYF
TGTGCCATCAATGCGGACAGTACTCTGGGAAACACCATATATTTT
>TRBV19|.|TRBD2|TRBJ2-1
CASSMGGGRGDEQFF
TGTGCCAGTAGTATGGGCGGCGGGAGGGGGGATGAGCAGTTCTTC
>TRBV28|.|TRBD1|TRBJ1-1
CASSWGTGSTEAFF
TGTGCCAGCAGTTGGGGGACAGGGTCCACTGAAGCTTTCTTT
>TRBV21-1|.|.|TRBJ1-1
CASSKEDRALNTEAFF
TGTGCCAGCAGCAAAGAGGACAGGGCTTTGAACACTGAAGCTTTCTTT
>TRBV5-1|.|TRBD1|TRBJ2-3
CASSRSGQGSSDTQYF
TGCGCCAGCAGCCGTTCGGGACAGGGAAGCTCAGATACGCAGTATTTT